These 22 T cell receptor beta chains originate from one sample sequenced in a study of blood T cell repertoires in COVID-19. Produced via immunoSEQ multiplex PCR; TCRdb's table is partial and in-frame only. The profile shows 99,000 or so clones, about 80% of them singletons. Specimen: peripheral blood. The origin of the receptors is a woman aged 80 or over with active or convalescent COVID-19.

For the CDR3, the DNA is TGTGCCAGCAGCCTAACCCTCAATGAGCAGTTCTTC. Protein: CASSLTLNEQFF. The chain combines TRBV9 with TRBJ2-1; D is unresolved. This CDR3 region has 12 residues. The V and J ends lost 4 bases and 6 bases respectively, with 8 bases between them. Germline V gene data show CDR1 as SGDLS and CDR2 as YYNGEE.

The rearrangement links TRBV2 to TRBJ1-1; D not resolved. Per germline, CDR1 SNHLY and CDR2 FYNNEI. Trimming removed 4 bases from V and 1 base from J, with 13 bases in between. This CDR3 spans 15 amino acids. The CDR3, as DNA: TGTGCCAGCAGTGCAGACGGTGGGCGGAACACTGAAGCTTTCTTT. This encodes CASSADGGRNTEAFF.

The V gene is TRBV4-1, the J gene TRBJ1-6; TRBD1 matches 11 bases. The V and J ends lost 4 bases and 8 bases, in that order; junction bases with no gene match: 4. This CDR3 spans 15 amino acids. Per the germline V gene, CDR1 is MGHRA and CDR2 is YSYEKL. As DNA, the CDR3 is TGCGCCAGCAGCCCAGGGACAGGGGGGGATTCACCCCTCCACTTT. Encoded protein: CASSPGTGGDSPLHF.

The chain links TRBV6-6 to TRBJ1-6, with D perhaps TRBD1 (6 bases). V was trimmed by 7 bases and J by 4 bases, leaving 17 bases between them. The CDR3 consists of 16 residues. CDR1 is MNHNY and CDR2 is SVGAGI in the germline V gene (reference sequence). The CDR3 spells CASTSPRGQYNSPLHF. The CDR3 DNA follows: TGTGCCAGCACCTCCCCCAGGGGTCAATATAATTCACCCCTCCACTTT.

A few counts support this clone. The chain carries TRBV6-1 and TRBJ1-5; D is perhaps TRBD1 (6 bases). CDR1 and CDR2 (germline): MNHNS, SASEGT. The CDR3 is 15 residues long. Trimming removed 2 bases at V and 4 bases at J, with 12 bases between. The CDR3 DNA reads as TGTGCCAGCAGTGAACGTGTGCAGGGGAATCAGCCCCAGCATTTT. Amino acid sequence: CASSERVQGNQPQHF.

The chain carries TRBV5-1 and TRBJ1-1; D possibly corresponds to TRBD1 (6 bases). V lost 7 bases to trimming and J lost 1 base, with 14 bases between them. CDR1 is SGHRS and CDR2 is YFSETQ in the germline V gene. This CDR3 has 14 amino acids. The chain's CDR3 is CASSKDSPNTEAFF. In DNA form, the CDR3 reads TGCGCCAGCTCCAAGGACAGCCCGAACACTGAAGCTTTCTTT.

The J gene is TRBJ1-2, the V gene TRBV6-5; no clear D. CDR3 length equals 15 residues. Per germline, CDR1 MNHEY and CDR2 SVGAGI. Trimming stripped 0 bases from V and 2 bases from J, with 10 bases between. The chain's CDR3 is CASSYSRYNNYGYTF. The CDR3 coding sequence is TGTGCCAGCAGTTACTCGAGGTACAACAACTATGGCTACACCTTC.

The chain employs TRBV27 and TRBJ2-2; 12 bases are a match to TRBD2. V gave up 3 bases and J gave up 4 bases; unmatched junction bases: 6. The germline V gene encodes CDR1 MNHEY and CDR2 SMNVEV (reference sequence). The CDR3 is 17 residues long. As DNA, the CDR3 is TGTGCCAGCAGTTTCTCCGGACTAGCGGGAACCACCGGGGAGCTGTTTTTT. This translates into CASSFSGLAGTTGELFF.

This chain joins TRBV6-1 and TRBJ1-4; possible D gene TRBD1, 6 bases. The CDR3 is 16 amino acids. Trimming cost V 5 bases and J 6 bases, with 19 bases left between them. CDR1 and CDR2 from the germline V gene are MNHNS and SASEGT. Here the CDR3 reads CASSKDGAGAYEKLFF. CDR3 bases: TGTGCCAGCAGTAAAGATGGGGCAGGGGCTTATGAAAAACTGTTTTTT.

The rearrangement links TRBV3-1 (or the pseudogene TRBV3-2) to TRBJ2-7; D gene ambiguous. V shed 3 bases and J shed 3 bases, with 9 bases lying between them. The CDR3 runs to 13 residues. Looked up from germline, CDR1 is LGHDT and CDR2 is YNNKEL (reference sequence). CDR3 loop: CASSHLSSYEQYF. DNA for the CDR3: TGTGCCAGCAGCCATTTATCCAGCTACGAGCAGTACTTC.

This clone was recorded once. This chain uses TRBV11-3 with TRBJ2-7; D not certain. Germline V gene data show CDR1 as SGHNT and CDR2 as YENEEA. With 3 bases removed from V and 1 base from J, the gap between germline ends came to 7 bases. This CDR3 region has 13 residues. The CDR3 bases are TGTGCCAGCAGCTTTACAGTTTCCTACGAGCAGTACTTC. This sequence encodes CASSFTVSYEQYF.

In nucleotides, the CDR3 is TGTGCCAGCAGAGTTGGGACTAGCGGAGCCGGGGAGCTGTTTTTT. Its translation: CASRVGTSGAGELFF. The chain uses TRBV27 and TRBJ2-2; 11 nucleotides align to TRBD2. V gave up 6 bases and J gave up 6 bases; unmatched junction bases: 6. Germline-derived CDR1 and CDR2 are MNHEY and SMNVEV (reference sequence). The CDR3 is made up of 15 amino acids.

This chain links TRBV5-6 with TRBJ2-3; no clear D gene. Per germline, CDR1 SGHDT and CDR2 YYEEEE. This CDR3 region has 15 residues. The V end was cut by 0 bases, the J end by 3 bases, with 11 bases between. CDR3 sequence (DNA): TGTGCCAGCAGCTTGGTGTTGTACCGGACAGATACGCAGTATTTT. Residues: CASSLVLYRTDTQYF. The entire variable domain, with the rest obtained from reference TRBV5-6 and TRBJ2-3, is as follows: DAGVTQSPTHLIKTRGQQVTLRCSPKSGHDTVSWYQQALGQGPQFIFQYYEEEERQRGNFPDRFSGHQFPNYSSELNVNALLLGDSALYLCASSLVLYRTDTQYFGPGTRLTVL.

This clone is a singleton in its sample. The CDR3 DNA reads as TGTGCCAGCAGTTTCTCAGGGATTAGAAACACTGAAGCTTTCTTT. This sequence encodes CASSFSGIRNTEAFF. The chain couples TRBV2 to TRBJ1-1; TRBD1 might be the D (5 bases). Trimming left V 5 bases short and J 2 bases short, with 15 bases between. This CDR3 spans 15 amino acids. The V gene's germline CDR1 is SNHLY and CDR2 FYNNEI.

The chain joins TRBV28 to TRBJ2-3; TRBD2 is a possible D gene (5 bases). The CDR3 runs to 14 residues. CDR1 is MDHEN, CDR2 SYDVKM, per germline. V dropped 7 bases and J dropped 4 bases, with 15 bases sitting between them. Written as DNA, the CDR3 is TGTGCCAGCAAGCTAGCTGATGCTGCAGATACGCAGTATTTT. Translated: CASKLADAADTQYF. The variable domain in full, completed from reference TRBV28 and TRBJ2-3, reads DVKVTQSSRYLVKRTGEKVFLECVQDMDHENMFWYRQDPGLGLRLIYFSYDVKMKEKGDIPEGYSVSREKKERFSLILESASTNQTSMYLCASKLADAADTQYFGPGTRLTVL.

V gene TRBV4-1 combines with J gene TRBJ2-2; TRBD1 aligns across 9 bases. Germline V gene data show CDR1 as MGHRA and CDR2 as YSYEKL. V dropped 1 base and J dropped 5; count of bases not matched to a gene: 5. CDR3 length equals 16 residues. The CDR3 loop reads CASSQGGQGRTGELFF. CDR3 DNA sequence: TGCGCCAGCAGCCAAGGGGGACAGGGTCGAACCGGGGAGCTGTTTTTT.

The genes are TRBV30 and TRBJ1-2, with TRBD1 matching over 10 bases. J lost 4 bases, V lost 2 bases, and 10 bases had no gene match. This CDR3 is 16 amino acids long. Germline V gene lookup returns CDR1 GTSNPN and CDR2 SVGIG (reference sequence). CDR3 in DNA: TGTGCCTGGAGTAAAGGAGGACAGGGGGACTCCTATGGCTACACCTTC. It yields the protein CAWSKGGQGDSYGYTF. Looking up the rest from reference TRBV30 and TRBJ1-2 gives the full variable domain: SQTIHQWPATLVQPVGSPLSLECTVEGTSNPNLYWYRQAAGRGLQLLFYSVGIGQISSEVPQNLSASRPQDRQFILSSKKLLLSDSGFYLCAWSKGGQGDSYGYTFGSGTRLTVV.

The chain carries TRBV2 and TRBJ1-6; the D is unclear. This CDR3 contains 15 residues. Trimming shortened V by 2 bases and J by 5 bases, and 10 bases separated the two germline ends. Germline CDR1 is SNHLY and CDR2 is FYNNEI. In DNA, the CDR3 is TGTGCCAGCAGTGAATTGGAGCCAAATAATTCACCCCTCCACTTT. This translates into CASSELEPNNSPLHF. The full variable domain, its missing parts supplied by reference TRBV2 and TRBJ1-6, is EPEVTQTPSHQVTQMGQEVILRCVPISNHLYFYWYRQILGQKVEFLVSFYNNEISEKSEIFDDQFSVERPDGSNFTLKIRSTKLEDSAMYFCASSELEPNNSPLHFGNGTRLTVT.

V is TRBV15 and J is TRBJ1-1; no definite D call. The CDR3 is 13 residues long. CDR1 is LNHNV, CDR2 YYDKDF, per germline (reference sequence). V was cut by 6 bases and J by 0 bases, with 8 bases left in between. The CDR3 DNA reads TGTGCCACCAGACACGGAGTGAACACTGAAGCTTTCTTT. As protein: CATRHGVNTEAFF.

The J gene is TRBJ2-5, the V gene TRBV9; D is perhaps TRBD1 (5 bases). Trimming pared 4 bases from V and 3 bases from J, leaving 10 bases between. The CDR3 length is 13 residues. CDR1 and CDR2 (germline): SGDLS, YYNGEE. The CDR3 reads CASSLGAEETQYF. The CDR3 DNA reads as TGTGCCAGCAGCCTAGGGGCTGAAGAGACCCAGTACTTC.

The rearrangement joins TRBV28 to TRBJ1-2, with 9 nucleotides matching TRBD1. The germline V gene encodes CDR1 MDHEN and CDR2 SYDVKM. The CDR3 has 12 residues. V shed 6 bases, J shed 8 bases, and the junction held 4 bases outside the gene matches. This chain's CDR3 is CASSGTGRGYTF. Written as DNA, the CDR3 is TGTGCCAGCAGCGGGACAGGGCGAGGCTACACCTTC.

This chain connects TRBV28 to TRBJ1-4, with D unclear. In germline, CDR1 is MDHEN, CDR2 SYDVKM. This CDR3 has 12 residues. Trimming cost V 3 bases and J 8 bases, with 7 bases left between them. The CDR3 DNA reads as TGTGCCAGCAGTTTCTTAGAAGAAAAACTGTTTTTT. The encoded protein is CASSFLEEKLFF.